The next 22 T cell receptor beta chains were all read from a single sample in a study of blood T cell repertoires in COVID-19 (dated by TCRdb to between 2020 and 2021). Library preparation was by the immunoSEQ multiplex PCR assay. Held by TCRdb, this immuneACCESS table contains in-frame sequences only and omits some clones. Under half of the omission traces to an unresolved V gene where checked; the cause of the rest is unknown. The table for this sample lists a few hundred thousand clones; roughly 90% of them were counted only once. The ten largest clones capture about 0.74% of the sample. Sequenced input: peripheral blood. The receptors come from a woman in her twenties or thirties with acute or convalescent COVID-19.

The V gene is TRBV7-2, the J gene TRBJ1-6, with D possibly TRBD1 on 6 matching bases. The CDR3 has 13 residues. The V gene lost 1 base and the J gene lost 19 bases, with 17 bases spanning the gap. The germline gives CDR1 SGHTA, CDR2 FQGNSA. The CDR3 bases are TGTGCCAGCAGCTTAGACGGCTTGGGGGCCGCGCACTTT. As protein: CASSLDGLGAAHF.

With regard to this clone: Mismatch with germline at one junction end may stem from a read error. CDR3 DNA sequence: TGTGCCAGCATCCAAATCCGGGACAGGGTTCCGCCGAGCATCAGTGGCACAGATACGCAGTATTTT. It encodes CASIQIRDRVPPSISGTDTQYF. This chain links TRBV14 with TRBJ2-3; 9 bases line up with TRBD1. This CDR3 spans 22 amino acids. Germline CDR1 reads SGHDN; CDR2 reads FVKESK.

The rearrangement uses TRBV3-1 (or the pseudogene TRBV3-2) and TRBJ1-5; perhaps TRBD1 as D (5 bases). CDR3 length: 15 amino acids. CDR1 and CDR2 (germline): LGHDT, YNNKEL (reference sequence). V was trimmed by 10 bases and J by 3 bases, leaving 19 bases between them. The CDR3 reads CATRVTDSSNQPQHF. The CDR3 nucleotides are TGTGCCACCCGTGTTACCGACAGCTCCAATCAGCCCCAGCATTTT.

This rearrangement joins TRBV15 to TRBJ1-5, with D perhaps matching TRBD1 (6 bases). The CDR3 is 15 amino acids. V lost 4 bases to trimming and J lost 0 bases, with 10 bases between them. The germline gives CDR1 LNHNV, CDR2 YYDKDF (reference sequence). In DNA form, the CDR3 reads TGTGCCACCAGCACCGGACAGTTTAGCAATCAGCCCCAGCATTTT. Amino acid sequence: CATSTGQFSNQPQHF.

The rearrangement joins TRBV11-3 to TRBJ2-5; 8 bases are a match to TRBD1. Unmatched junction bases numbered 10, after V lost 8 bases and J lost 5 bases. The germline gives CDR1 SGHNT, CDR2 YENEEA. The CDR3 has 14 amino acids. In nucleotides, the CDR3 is TGTGCCAGCTCCGCAGGGGGCTCGGTTGAGACCCAGTACTTC. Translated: CASSAGGSVETQYF.

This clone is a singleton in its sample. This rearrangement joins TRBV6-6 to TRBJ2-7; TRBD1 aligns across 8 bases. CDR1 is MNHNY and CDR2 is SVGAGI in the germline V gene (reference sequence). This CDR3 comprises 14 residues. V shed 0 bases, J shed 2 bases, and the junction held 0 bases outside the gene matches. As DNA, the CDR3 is TGTGCCAGCAGTTACTCGGACAGGGCCTACGAGCAGTACTTC. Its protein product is CASSYSDRAYEQYF.

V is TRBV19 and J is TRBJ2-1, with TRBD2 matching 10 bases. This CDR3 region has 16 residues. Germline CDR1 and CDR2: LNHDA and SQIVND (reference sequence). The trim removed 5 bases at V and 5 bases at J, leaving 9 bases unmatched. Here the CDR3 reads CASSGGLARTNNEQFF. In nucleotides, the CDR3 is TGTGCCAGTAGTGGGGGACTAGCGAGAACCAACAATGAGCAGTTCTTC.

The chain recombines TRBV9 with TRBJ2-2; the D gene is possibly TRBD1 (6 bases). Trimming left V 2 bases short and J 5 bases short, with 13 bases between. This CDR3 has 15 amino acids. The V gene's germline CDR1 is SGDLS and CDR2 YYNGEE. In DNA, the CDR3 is TGTGCCAGCAGCGTCGACCCACAGGGTACCGGGGAGCTGTTTTTT. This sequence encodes CASSVDPQGTGELFF.

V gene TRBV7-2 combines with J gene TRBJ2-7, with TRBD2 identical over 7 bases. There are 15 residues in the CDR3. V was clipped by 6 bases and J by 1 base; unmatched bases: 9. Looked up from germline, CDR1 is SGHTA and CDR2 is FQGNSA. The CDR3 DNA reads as TGTGCCAGCAGGATAGTCCCTAGCGGATCCTACGAGCAGTACTTC. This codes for CASRIVPSGSYEQYF.

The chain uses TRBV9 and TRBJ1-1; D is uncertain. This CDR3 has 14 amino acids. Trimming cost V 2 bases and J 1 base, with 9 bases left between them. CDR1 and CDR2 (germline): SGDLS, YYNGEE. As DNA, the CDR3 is TGTGCCAGCAGCGTCGTAGCCTCGAACACTGAAGCTTTCTTT. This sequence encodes CASSVVASNTEAFF.

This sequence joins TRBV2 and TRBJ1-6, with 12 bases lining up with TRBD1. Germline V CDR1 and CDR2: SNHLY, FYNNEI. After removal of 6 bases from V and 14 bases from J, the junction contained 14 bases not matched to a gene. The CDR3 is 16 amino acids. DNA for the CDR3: TGTGCCAGCAGCCAGAGCCGGGACAGGGGGCTCCGAACCCTCCACTTT. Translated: CASSQSRDRGLRTLHF.

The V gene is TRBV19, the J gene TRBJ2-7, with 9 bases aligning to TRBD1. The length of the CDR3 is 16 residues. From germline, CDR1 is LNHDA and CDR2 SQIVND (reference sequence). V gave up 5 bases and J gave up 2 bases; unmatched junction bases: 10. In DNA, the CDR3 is TGTGCCAGTAGTCCAGGAGGGACAGGGTATACCTACGAGCAGTACTTC. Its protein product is CASSPGGTGYTYEQYF.

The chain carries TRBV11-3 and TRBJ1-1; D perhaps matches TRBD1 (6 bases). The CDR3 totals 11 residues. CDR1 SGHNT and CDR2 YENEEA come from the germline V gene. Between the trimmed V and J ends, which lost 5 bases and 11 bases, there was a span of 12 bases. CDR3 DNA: TGTGCCAGCAGCGACAGGTTGGTCGCTTTCTTT. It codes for CASSDRLVAFF.

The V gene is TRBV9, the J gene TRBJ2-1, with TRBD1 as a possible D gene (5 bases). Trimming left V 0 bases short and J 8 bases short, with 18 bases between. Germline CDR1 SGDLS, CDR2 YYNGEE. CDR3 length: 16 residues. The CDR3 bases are TGTGCCAGCAGCGTAGCGATTTTCGTCGACAGCCATGAGCAGTTCTTC. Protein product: CASSVAIFVDSHEQFF.

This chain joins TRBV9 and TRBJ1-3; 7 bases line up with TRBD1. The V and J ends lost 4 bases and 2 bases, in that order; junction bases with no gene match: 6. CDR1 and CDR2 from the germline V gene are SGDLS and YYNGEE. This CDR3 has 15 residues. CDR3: CASSITGEAGNTIYF. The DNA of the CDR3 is TGTGCCAGCAGCATTACAGGGGAGGCTGGAAACACCATATATTTT.

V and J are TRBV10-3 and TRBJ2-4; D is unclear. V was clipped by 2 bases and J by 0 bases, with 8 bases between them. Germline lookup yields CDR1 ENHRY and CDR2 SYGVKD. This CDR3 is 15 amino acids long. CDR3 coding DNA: TGTGCCATCAGTGAGCCGAGCCAAGCCAAAAACATTCAGTACTTC. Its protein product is CAISEPSQAKNIQYF.

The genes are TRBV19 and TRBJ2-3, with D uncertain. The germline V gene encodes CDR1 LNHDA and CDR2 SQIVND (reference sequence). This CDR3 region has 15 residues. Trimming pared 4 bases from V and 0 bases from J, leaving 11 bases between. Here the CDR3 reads CASSSFGGSTDTQYF. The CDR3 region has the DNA TGTGCCAGTAGTAGCTTTGGCGGTAGCACAGATACGCAGTATTTT.

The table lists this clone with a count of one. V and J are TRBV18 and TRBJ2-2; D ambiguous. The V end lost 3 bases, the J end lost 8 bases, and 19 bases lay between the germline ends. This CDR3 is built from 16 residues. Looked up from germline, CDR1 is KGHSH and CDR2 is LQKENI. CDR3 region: CASSPSMARIPGELFF. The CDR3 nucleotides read TGTGCCAGCTCACCGTCAATGGCCCGAATCCCTGGGGAGCTGTTTTTT.

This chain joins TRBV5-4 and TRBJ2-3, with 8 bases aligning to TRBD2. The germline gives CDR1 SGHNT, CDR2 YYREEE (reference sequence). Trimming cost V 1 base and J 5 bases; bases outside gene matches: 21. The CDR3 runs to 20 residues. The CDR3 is CASSLYGRPGGGRSKDTQYF. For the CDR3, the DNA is TGTGCCAGCAGCTTGTACGGGCGCCCCGGGGGGGGGAGAAGTAAAGATACGCAGTATTTT.

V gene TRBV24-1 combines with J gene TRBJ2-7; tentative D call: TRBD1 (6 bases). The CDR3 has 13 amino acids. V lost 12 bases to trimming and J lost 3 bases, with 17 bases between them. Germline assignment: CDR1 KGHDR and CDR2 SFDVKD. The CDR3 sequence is CAVAGTNNYEQYF. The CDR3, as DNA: TGTGCCGTAGCCGGGACAAATAACTACGAGCAGTACTTC.

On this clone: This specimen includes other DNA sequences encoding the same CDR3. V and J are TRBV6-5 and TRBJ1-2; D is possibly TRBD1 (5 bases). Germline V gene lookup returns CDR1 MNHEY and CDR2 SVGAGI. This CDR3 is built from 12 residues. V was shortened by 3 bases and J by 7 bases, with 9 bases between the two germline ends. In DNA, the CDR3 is TGTGCCAGCAGTTATTCGGGGGGTGGCTACACCTTC. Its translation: CASSYSGGGYTF.

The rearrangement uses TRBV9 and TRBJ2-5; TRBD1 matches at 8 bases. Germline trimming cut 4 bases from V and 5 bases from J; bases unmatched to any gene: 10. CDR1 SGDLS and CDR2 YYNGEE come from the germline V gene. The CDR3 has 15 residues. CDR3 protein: CASSYRQGLGETQYF. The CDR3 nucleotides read TGTGCCAGCAGCTATAGACAGGGGCTCGGGGAGACCCAGTACTTC. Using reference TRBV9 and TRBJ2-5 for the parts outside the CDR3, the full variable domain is DSGVTQTPKHLITATGQRVTLRCSPRSGDLSVYWYQQSLDQGLQFLIQYYNGEERAKGNILERFSAQQFPDLHSELNLSSLELGDSALYFCASSYRQGLGETQYFGPGTRLLVL.